This T cell receptor beta chain was captured in a study of control samples from healthy donors and cancer patients. The repertoire was sequenced with immunoSEQ multiplex PCR; TCRdb's copy has only in-frame clones and lacks some. Seen here are some 120,000 clones, about nine tenths observed once, and the top ten hold 8% to 9%. Only a few counts were recorded for this clone. The V gene end was trimmed by 4 bases and the J gene end by 3 bases; junction bases not matched to a gene: 4. CDR1 is SGHNT and CDR2 is YYREEE in the germline V gene (reference sequence). The CDR3 has 15 amino acids. The chain couples TRBV5-4 to TRBJ2-7, with TRBD2 identical over 13 bases. The sequence came from a middle-aged man in good health. The sample was blood. CDR3 nucleotides: TGTGCCAGCAGCCGAGGGACTAGCGGGGACTACGAGCAGTACTTC. Translation: CASSRGTSGDYEQYF.